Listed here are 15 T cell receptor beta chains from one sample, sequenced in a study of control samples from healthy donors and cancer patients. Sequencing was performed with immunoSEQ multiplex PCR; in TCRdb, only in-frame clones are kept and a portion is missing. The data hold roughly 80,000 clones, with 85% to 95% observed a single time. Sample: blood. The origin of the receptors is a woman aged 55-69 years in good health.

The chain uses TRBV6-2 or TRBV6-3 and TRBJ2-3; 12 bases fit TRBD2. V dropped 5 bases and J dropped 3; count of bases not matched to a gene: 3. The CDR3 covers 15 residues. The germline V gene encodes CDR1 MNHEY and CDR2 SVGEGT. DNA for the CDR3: TGTGCCAGCAGTCCCGGGACTAGCGGGACAGATACGCAGTATTTT. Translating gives CASSPGTSGTDTQYF.

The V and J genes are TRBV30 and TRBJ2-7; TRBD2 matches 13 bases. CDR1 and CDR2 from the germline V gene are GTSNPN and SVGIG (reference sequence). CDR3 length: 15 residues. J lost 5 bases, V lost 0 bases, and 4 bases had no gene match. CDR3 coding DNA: TGTGCCTGGAGTGTTGGACTAGCGGGAGTCAACGAGCAGTACTTC. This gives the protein CAWSVGLAGVNEQYF.

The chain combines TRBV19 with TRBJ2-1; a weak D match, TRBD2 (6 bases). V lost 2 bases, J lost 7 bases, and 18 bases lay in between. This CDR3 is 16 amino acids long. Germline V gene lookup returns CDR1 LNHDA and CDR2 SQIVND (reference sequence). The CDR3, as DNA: TGTGCCAGTAGTATAACCGGGACTCGTCCTCAAAATGAGCAGTTCTTC. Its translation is CASSITGTRPQNEQFF.

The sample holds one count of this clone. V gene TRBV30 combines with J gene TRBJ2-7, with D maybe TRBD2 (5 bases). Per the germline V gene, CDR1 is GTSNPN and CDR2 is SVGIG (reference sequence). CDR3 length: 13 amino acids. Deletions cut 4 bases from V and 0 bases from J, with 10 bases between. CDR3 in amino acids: CAWNRGSSYEQYF. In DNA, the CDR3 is TGTGCCTGGAATCGTGGGAGCTCCTACGAGCAGTACTTC.

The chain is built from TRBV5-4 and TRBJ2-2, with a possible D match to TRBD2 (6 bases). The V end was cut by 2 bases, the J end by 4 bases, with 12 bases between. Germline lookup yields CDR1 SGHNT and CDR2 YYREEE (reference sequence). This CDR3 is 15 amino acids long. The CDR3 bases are TGTGCCAGCAGCTTCGGGAGAAGCGGCACCGGGGAGCTGTTTTTT. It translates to CASSFGRSGTGELFF. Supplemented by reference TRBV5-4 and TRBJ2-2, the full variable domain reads ETGVTQSPTHLIKTRGQQVTLRCSSQSGHNTVSWYQQALGQGPQFIFQYYREEENGRGNFPPRFSGLQFPNYSSELNVNALELDDSALYLCASSFGRSGTGELFFGEGSRLTVL.

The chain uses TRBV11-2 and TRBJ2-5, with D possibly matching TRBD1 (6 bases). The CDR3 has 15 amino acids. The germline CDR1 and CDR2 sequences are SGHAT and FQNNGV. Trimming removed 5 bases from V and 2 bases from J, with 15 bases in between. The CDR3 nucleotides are TGTGCCAGCAGCCCTCGGACAGTGTTTCAAGAGACCCAGTACTTC. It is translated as CASSPRTVFQETQYF.

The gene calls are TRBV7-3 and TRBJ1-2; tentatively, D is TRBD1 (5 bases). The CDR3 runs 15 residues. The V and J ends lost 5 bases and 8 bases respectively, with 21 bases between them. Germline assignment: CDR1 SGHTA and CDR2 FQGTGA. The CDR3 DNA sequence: TGTGCCAGCAGCGCCAACCCGCTAGGGGCGGGGGGCTACACCTTC. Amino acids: CASSANPLGAGGYTF.

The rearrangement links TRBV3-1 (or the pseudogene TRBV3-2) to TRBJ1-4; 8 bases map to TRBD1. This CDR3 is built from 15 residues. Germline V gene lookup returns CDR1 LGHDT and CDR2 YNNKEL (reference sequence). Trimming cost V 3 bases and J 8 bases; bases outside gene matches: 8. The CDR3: CASSQRQGSGEKLFF. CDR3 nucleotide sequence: TGTGCCAGCAGCCAGAGACAGGGGAGTGGAGAAAAACTGTTTTTT.

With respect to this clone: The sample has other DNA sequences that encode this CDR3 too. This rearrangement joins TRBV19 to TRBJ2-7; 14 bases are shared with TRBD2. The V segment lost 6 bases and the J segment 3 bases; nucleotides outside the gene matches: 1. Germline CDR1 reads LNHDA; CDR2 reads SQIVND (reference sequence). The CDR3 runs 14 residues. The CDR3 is CASRGTSGSYEQYF. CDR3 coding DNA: TGTGCCAGTAGAGGGACTAGCGGGAGCTACGAGCAGTACTTC.

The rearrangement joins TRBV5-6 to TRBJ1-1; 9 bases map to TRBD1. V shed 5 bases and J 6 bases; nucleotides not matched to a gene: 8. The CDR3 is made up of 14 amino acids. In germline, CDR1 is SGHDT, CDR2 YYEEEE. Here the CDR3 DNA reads TGTGCCAGCAGGTCGACAGGGGGACAACCTGAAGCTTTCTTT. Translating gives CASRSTGGQPEAFF.

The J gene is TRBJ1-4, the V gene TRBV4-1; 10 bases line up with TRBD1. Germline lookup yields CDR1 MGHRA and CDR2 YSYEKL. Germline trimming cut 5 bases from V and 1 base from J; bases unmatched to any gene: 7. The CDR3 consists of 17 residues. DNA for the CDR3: TGCGCCAGCAGCGGCCGGGACAGGGGTTTAACTAATGAAAAACTGTTTTTT. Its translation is CASSGRDRGLTNEKLFF.

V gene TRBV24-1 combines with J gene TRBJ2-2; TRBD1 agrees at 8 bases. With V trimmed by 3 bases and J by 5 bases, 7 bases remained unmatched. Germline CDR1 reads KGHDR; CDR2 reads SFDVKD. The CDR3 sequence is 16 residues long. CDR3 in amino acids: CATSDQARGLTGELFF. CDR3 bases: TGTGCCACCAGTGATCAGGCCAGGGGGCTAACCGGGGAGCTGTTTTTT.

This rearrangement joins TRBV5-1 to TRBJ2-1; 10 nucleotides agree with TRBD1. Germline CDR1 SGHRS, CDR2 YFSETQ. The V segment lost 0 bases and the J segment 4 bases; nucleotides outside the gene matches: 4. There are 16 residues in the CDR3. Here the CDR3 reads CASSLGDRGEYNEQFF. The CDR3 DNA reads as TGCGCCAGCAGCTTGGGGGACAGGGGTGAATACAATGAGCAGTTCTTC.

This CDR3 reads CASSLIASGSYNEQFF. The CDR3 nucleotides read TGCGCCAGCAGCTTAATTGCTAGCGGGAGTTACAATGAGCAGTTCTTC. The V call is TRBV5-1, the J call TRBJ2-1; TRBD2 aligns across 10 bases. Germline CDR1 reads SGHRS; CDR2 reads YFSETQ. The CDR3 totals 16 residues. Unmatched junction bases numbered 6, after V lost 2 bases and J lost 4 bases.

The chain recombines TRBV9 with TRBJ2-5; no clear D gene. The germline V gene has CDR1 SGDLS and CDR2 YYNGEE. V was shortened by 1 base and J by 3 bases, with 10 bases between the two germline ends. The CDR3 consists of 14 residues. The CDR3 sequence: CASSVPPTKETQYF. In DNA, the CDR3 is TGTGCCAGCAGCGTACCACCCACTAAAGAGACCCAGTACTTC.